This TCR beta chain was documented in a study of T cells in tuberculosis. Notes on the study in general: Active tuberculosis alpha repertoires lay closer to GMM-specific TCRs than controls'.

Worth noting for this clone: The target antigen is unknown.

This CDR3 contains 19 residues. The V and J ends lost 0 bases and 4 bases respectively, with 23 bases between them. Germline V gene lookup returns CDR1 SGHDT and CDR2 YYEEEE. Clones were sequenced by immunoSEQ multiplex PCR, and TCRdb holds only the in-frame ones, with some missing. The sample carries some 25,000 clones, nearly 97% recorded once. The rearrangement joins TRBV5-6 to TRBJ2-1; D may be TRBD2 (5 bases). The receptor comes from a donor aged 10-30 years with latent tuberculosis or without tuberculosis infection. The sample comprised PBMCs. This CDR3 reads CASSLVLVQAADSYNEQFF. CDR3 DNA: TGTGCCAGCAGCTTGGTTTTAGTCCAGGCAGCGGATTCGTACAATGAGCAGTTCTTC.